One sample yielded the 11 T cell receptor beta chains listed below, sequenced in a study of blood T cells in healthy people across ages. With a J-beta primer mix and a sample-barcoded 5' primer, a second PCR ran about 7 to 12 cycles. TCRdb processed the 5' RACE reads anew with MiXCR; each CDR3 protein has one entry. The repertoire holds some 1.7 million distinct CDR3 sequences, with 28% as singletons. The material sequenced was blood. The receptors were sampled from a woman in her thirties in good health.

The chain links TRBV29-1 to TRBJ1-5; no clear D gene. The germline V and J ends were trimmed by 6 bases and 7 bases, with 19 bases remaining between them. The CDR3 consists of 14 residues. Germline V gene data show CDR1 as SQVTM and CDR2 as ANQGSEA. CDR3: CSVGLHGESQPQHF. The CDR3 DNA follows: TGCAGCGTCGGCTTGCACGGGGAGTCCCAGCCCCAGCATTTT.

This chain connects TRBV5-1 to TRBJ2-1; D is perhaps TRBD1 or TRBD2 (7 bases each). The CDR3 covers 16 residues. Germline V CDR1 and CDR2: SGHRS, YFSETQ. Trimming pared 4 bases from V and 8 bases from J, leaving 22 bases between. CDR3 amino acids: CASSTRDREGSDEQFF. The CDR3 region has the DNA TGCGCCAGCAGCACCCGCGACAGGGAGGGGTCCGATGAGCAGTTCTTC.

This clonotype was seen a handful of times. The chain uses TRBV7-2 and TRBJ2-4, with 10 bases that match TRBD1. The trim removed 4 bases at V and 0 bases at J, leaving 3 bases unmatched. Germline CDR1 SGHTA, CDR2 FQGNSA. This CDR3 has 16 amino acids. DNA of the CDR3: TGTGCCAGCAGCTACGACAGGGGGCTAGCCAAAAACATTCAGTACTTC. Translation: CASSYDRGLAKNIQYF.

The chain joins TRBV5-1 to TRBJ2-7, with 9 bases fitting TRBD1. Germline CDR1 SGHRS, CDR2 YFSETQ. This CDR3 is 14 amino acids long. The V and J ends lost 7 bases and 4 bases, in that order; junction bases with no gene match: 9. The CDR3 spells CASGPGQGRYEQYF. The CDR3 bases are TGCGCCAGCGGCCCCGGACAGGGGAGGTACGAGCAGTACTTC. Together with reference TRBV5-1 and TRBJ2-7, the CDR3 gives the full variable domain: KAGVTQTPRYLIKTRGQQVTLSCSPISGHRSVSWYQQTPGQGLQFLFEYFSETQRNKGNFPGRFSGRQFSNSRSEMNVSTLELGDSALYLCASGPGQGRYEQYFGPGTRLTVT.

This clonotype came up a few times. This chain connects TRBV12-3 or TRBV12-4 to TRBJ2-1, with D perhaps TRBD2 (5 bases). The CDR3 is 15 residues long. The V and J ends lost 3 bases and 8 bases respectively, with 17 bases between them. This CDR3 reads CASSFTVVGVDEQFF. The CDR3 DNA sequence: TGTGCCAGCAGTTTCACTGTCGTGGGAGTAGATGAGCAGTTCTTC.

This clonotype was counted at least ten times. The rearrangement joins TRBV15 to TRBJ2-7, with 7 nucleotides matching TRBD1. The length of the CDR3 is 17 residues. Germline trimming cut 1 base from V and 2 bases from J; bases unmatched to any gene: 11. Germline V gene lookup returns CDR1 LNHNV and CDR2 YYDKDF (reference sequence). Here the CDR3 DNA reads TGTGCCACCAGCAGAGCCCCCGGCCGGGACAGTGCCTACGAGCAGTACTTC. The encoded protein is CATSRAPGRDSAYEQYF.

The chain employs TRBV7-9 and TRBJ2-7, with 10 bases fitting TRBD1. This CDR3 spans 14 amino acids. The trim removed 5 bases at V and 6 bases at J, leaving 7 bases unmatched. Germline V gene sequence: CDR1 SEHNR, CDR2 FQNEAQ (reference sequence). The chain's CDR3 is CASSHGDRGGEQYF. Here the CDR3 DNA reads TGTGCCAGCAGCCACGGGGACAGGGGTGGCGAGCAGTACTTC. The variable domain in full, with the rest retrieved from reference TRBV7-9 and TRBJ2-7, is DTGVSQNPRHKITKRGQNVTFRCDPISEHNRLYWYRQTLGQGPEFLTYFQNEAQLEKSRLLSDRFSAERPKGSFSTLEIQRTEQGDSAMYLCASSHGDRGGEQYFGPGTRLTVT.

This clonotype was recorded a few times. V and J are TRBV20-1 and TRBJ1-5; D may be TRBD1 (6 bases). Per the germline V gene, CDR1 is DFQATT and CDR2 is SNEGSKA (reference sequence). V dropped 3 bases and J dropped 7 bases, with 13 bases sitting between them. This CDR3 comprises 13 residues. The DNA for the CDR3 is TGCAGTGCTAGTCGGCCAGGGGCCCAGCCCCAGCATTTT. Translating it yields CSASRPGAQPQHF.

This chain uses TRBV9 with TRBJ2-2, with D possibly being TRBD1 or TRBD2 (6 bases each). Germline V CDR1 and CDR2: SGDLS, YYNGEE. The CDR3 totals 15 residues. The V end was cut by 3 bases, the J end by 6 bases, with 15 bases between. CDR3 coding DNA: TGTGCCAGCAGCGGGTTGAGGGGGGCTGCCGGGGAGCTGTTTTTT. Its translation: CASSGLRGAAGELFF.

CDR3 protein: CASSLDPASNEQYF. DNA of the CDR3: TGTGCCAGCAGTTTAGACCCAGCGAGTAACGAGCAGTACTTC. V gene TRBV12-3 or TRBV12-4 combines with J gene TRBJ2-1, with no clear D. TRBJ2-7 matches the DNA end more closely, so the J call is doubtful. This CDR3 region has 14 residues.

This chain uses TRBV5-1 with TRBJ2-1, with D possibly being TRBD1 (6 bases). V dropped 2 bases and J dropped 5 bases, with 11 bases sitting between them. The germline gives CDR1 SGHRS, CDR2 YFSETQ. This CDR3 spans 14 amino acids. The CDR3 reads CASSFGQNNNEQFF. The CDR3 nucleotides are TGCGCCAGCAGCTTCGGACAGAATAACAATGAGCAGTTCTTC.